Below are 23 T cell receptor beta chains sequenced from a single sample in a study of blood T cell repertoires in COVID-19. TCRdb's table, derived via immunoSEQ multiplex PCR, lists solely in-frame clones and lacks some. Of just under 65,000 clones listed, around 82% are singletons. The sample consisted of peripheral blood. The receptor set was obtained from a man aged 55 to 70 with COVID-19, enrolled during active disease.

V is TRBV7-9 and J is TRBJ2-3; 10 bases fit TRBD2. In germline, CDR1 is SEHNR, CDR2 FQNEAQ (reference sequence). Trimming took 4 bases from V and 2 from J; bases not matched to a gene: 9. The CDR3 spans 17 residues. CDR3 amino acids: CASSSPWTSGNTDTQYF. CDR3 coding DNA: TGTGCCAGCAGCTCACCGTGGACTAGCGGTAACACAGATACGCAGTATTTT.

This chain joins TRBV4-1 and TRBJ1-2; TRBD1 might be the D (6 bases). Germline V CDR1 and CDR2: MGHRA, YSYEKL. The CDR3 loop spans 16 amino acids. V was shortened by 0 bases and J by 4 bases, with 15 bases between the two germline ends. In DNA form, the CDR3 reads TGCGCCAGCAGCCAAGATAGTGTACAGGGTAGCTATGGCTACACCTTC. It is translated as CASSQDSVQGSYGYTF.

This clone was found once. The chain is built from TRBV7-9 and TRBJ1-1; D not resolved. Trimming removed 6 bases from V and 7 bases from J, with 15 bases in between. The CDR3 extends over 13 amino acids. CDR1 is SEHNR, CDR2 FQNEAQ, per germline (reference sequence). The CDR3 sequence: CASSWTREDEAFF. The DNA for the CDR3 is TGTGCCAGCAGTTGGACGAGGGAGGATGAAGCTTTCTTT.

The chain couples TRBV7-2 to TRBJ1-2; D is possibly TRBD1 (5 bases). V gave up 5 bases and J gave up 8 bases, with 15 bases separating them. Germline CDR1 reads SGHTA; CDR2 reads FQGNSA. CDR3 length: 13 amino acids. The CDR3 DNA reads TGTGCCAGCAGCCCCGGGACTTACGAGGGCTACACCTTC. This codes for CASSPGTYEGYTF.

This clone was seen repeatedly, ten times or more. V gene TRBV6-6 combines with J gene TRBJ2-5, with D unresolved. This CDR3 is built from 12 residues. Germline V gives CDR1 MNHNY, CDR2 SVGAGI (reference sequence). Trimming stripped 4 bases from V and 3 bases from J, with 6 bases between. The CDR3 protein is CASSFRKETQYF. As DNA, the CDR3 is TGTGCCAGCAGTTTCAGGAAAGAGACCCAGTACTTC.

V usage is TRBV2 and J usage is TRBJ1-6, with 7 bases fitting TRBD1. The germline CDR1 and CDR2 sequences are SNHLY and FYNNEI. The CDR3 extends over 15 amino acids. V gave up 5 bases and J gave up 10 bases; unmatched junction bases: 11. The CDR3, as DNA: TGTGCCAGCAGTCCCATTACAGGGGACGGGTCACCCCTCCACTTT. It encodes CASSPITGDGSPLHF. The entire variable domain, with the rest obtained from reference TRBV2 and TRBJ1-6, is as follows: EPEVTQTPSHQVTQMGQEVILRCVPISNHLYFYWYRQILGQKVEFLVSFYNNEISEKSEIFDDQFSVERPDGSNFTLKIRSTKLEDSAMYFCASSPITGDGSPLHFGNGTRLTVT.

The V call is TRBV28, the J call TRBJ2-6; no firm D call. V gave up 4 bases and J gave up 4 bases, with 8 bases separating them. Germline CDR1 and CDR2: MDHEN and SYDVKM. The CDR3 has 14 residues. CDR3 amino acids: CASSSFGGANVLTF. The CDR3, as DNA: TGTGCCAGCAGTTCCTTTGGCGGGGCCAACGTCCTGACTTTC.

The chain links TRBV24-1 to TRBJ1-5; D gene unclear. CDR1 is KGHDR and CDR2 is SFDVKD in the germline V gene. V lost 5 bases to trimming and J lost 5 bases, with 9 bases between them. The CDR3 consists of 13 residues. The CDR3 region has the DNA TGTGCCACCAGTGTCGGTCCACATCAGCCCCAGCATTTT. Its protein product is CATSVGPHQPQHF.

The table lists this clone with a few counts. The chain has TRBV3-1 (or the pseudogene TRBV3-2) and TRBJ2-1; the D gene is possibly TRBD1 (7 bases). Trimming stripped 3 bases from V and 0 bases from J, with 15 bases between. Per the germline V gene, CDR1 is LGHDT and CDR2 is YNNKEL (reference sequence). The CDR3 spans 17 residues. CDR3 nucleotide sequence: TGTGCCAGCAGCCATAGCGGAGGGGGCACCTCCTACAATGAGCAGTTCTTC. Encoded protein: CASSHSGGGTSYNEQFF.

The J gene is TRBJ1-5, the V gene TRBV7-9; the D gene is possibly TRBD1 (5 bases). The V gene's germline CDR1 is SEHNR and CDR2 FQNEAQ (reference sequence). Deletions cut 5 bases from V and 0 bases from J, with 11 bases between. The CDR3 extends over 15 amino acids. The CDR3 protein is CASSGAGTSNQPQHF. The CDR3 coding sequence is TGTGCCAGCAGCGGGGCAGGTACTAGCAATCAGCCCCAGCATTTT. Drawing the rest from reference TRBV7-9 and TRBJ1-5, the complete variable domain is DTGVSQNPRHKITKRGQNVTFRCDPISEHNRLYWYRQTLGQGPEFLTYFQNEAQLEKSRLLSDRFSAERPKGSFSTLEIQRTEQGDSAMYLCASSGAGTSNQPQHFGDGTRLSIL.

This chain connects TRBV5-4 to TRBJ2-5, with D possibly being TRBD2 (5 bases). The length of the CDR3 is 14 residues. Trimming left V 0 bases short and J 2 bases short, with 8 bases between. The germline V gene encodes CDR1 SGHNT and CDR2 YYREEE (reference sequence). The CDR3 sequence: CASSLGSEQETQYF. CDR3 coding DNA: TGTGCCAGCAGCTTGGGTAGCGAACAAGAGACCCAGTACTTC.

The rearrangement uses TRBV20-1 and TRBJ2-1, with 10 positions matching TRBD2. The CDR3 totals 12 residues. Germline trimming cut 3 bases from V and 14 bases from J; bases unmatched to any gene: 7. Germline CDR1 and CDR2: DFQATT and SNEGSKA (reference sequence). This CDR3 is CSASSSGSWEFF. CDR3 coding DNA: TGCAGTGCTAGTTCTAGCGGGAGCTGGGAGTTCTTC.

The J gene is TRBJ2-1, the V gene TRBV20-1; D possibly corresponds to TRBD1 (5 bases). The CDR3 is made up of 13 amino acids. CDR1 is DFQATT and CDR2 is SNEGSKA in the germline V gene (reference sequence). V lost 3 bases, J lost 8 bases, and 14 bases lay in between. The CDR3 protein is CSASKGMIDEQFF. CDR3 in DNA: TGCAGTGCTAGTAAGGGGATGATCGATGAGCAGTTCTTC.

The CDR3 spells CASSLEVTTPWNEQFF. The DNA for the CDR3 is TGTGCCAGCAGCTTAGAGGTCACTACCCCATGGAATGAGCAGTTCTTC. This rearrangement joins TRBV11-3 to TRBJ2-1; no clear D gene. Germline V gives CDR1 SGHNT, CDR2 YENEEA. This CDR3 has 16 residues. V lost 0 bases to trimming and J lost 7 bases, with 16 bases between them.

The chain combines TRBV5-6 with TRBJ2-7; no clear D gene. This CDR3 spans 15 amino acids. Trimming stripped 0 bases from V and 2 bases from J, with 12 bases between. Germline CDR1 reads SGHDT; CDR2 reads YYEEEE. CDR3 amino acids: CASSLGHGMAYEQYF. The CDR3, as DNA: TGTGCCAGCAGCTTGGGACATGGAATGGCCTACGAGCAGTACTTC.

The chain carries TRBV27 and TRBJ2-1, with D perhaps TRBD2 (5 bases). CDR3 length: 15 amino acids. V was clipped by 5 bases and J by 0 bases, with 11 bases between them. Per germline, CDR1 MNHEY and CDR2 SMNVEV (reference sequence). In nucleotides, the CDR3 is TGTGCCAGCAGTCTAGCTCCCAGCTCCTACAATGAGCAGTTCTTC. Protein sequence: CASSLAPSSYNEQFF.

This chain's CDR3 is CASTLAGREKLFF. Written as DNA, the CDR3 is TGTGCCAGCACCCTCGCAGGGAGGGAAAAACTGTTTTTT. This chain joins TRBV6-6 and TRBJ1-4, with a possible D match to TRBD1 (5 bases). This CDR3 is 13 amino acids long. Germline V gene sequence: CDR1 MNHNY, CDR2 SVGAGI (reference sequence). V shed 7 bases and J shed 8 bases, with 14 bases lying between them.

In the case of this clone: At one end the junction does not follow the germline gene, possibly because of a read error. The V and J genes are TRBV7-9 and TRBJ2-7, with 11 positions matching TRBD2. The germline V gene has CDR1 SEHNR and CDR2 FQNEAQ (reference sequence). The CDR3 consists of 13 residues. CDR3 nucleotides: TGTGCCAGCAGCATAGCGGGAGGGGATGAGCAGTACTTC. This sequence encodes CASSIAGGDEQYF. The variable domain in full, with the rest retrieved from reference TRBV7-9 and TRBJ2-7, is DTGVSQNPRHKITKRGQNVTFRCDPISEHNRLYWYRQTLGQGPEFLTYFQNEAQLEKSRLLSDRFSAERPKGSFSTLEIQRTEQGDSAMYLCASSIAGGDEQYFGPGTRLTVT.

This clone was recorded only once. V usage is TRBV10-1 and J usage is TRBJ2-5, with 10 bases matching TRBD2. The CDR3 spans 16 residues. V was pared by 5 bases and J by 5 bases, with 11 bases of the junction left unmatched. The V gene's germline CDR1 is WNHNN and CDR2 SYGVQD (reference sequence). CDR3 region: CASSHPTGTSEETQYF. The CDR3, as DNA: TGCGCCAGCAGTCATCCGACCGGGACTAGCGAGGAGACCCAGTACTTC.

At least ten counts were recorded for this clone. This chain joins TRBV28 and TRBJ2-5, with 9 nucleotides matching TRBD2. With 7 bases clipped from V and 1 base from J, the junction kept 1 base outside the gene matches. Germline V gene lookup returns CDR1 MDHEN and CDR2 SYDVKM. CDR3 size: 13 residues. CDR3 nucleotide sequence: TGTGCCAGCAAACTAGCGGGCCAAGAGACCCAGTACTTC. It translates to CASKLAGQETQYF.

This clone was picked up a small number of times. The chain has TRBV24-1 and TRBJ2-7; the D gene is possibly TRBD1 (5 bases). Trimming stripped 5 bases from V and 4 bases from J, with 14 bases between. Germline CDR1 reads KGHDR; CDR2 reads SFDVKD. The CDR3 consists of 14 residues. CDR3 residues: CATSAKRTPYEQYF. CDR3 nucleotides: TGTGCCACCAGTGCCAAACGGACACCTTACGAGCAGTACTTC.

This clone appeared a few times. J is TRBJ2-2 and V is TRBV11-2; a possible D gene is TRBD1 (6 bases). The V end lost 7 bases, the J end lost 7 bases, and 13 bases lay between the germline ends. Germline CDR1 SGHAT, CDR2 FQNNGV. This CDR3 region has 13 residues. CDR3 DNA sequence: TGTGCCAGCACCACAGGGCTGGGCGGGGAGCTGTTTTTT. This codes for CASTTGLGGELFF.

About this clone: The junction does not match germline at one end; this may be a read error. The chain uses TRBV7-9 and TRBJ1-4; D not resolved. Germline CDR1 reads SEHNR; CDR2 reads FQNEAQ (reference sequence). CDR3 length equals 14 residues. The chain's CDR3 is CASCLSATNEKLFF. The CDR3 DNA sequence: TGTGCCAGCTGCTTATCAGCAACTAATGAAAAACTGTTTTTT.